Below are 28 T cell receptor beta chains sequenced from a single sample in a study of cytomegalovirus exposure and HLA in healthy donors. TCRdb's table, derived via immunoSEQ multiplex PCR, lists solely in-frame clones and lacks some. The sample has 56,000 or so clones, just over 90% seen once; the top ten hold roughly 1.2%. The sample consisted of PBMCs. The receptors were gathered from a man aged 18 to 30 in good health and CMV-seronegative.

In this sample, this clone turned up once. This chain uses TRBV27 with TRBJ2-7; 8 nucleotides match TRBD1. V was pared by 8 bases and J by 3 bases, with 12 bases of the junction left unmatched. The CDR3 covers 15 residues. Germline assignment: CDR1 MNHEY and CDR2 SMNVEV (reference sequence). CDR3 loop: CASRHRGALSYEQYF. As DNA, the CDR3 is TGTGCCAGCCGCCACAGGGGGGCGCTCAGCTACGAGCAGTACTTC.

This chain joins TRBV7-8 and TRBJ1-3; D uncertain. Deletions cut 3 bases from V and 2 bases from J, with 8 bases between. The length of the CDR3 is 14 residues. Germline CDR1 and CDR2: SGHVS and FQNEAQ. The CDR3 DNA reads TGTGCCAGCAGCTTCCAGCGAACTGGAAACACCATATATTTT. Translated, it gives CASSFQRTGNTIYF.

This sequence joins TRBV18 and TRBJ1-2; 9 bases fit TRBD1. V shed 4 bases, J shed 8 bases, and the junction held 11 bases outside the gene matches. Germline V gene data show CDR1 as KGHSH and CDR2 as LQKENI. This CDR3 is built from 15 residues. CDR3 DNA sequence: TGTGCCAGCTCACTGGACAGGGGCACCATTGACGGCTACACCTTC. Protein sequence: CASSLDRGTIDGYTF.

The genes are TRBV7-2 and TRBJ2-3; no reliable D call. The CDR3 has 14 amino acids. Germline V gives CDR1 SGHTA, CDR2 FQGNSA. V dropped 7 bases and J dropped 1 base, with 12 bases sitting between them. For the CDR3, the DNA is TGTGCCAGCATCCTCTTTCGGGGCACAGATACGCAGTATTTT. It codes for CASILFRGTDTQYF.

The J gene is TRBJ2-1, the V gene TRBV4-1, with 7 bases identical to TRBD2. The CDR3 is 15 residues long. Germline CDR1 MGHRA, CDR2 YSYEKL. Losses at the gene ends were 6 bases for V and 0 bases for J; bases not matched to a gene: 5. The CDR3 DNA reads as TGCGCCAGCAGGCCAGCGGGAAGCTCCTACAATGAGCAGTTCTTC. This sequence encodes CASRPAGSSYNEQFF.

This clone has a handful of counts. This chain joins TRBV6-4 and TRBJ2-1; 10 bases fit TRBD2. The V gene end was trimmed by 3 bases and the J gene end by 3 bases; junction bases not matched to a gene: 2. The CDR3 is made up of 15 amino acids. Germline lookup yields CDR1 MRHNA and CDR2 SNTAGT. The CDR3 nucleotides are TGTGCCAGCAGTGAAAAGCGGGAGGGCTACAATGAGCAGTTCTTC. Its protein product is CASSEKREGYNEQFF.

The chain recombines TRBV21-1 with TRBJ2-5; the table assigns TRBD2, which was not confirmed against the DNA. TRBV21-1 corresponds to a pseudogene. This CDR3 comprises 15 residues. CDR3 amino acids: CASSNVLAVQETQYF. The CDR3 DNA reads TGTGCCAGCAGCAACGTACTAGCGGTACAAGAGACCCAGTACTTC.

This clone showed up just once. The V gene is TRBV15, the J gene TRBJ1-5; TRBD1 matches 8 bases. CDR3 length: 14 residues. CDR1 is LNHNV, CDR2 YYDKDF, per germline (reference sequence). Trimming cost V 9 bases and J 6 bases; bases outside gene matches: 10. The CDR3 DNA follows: TGTGCCACATCTCAGGGGGCGGATAGTCAGCCCCAGCATTTT. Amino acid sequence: CATSQGADSQPQHF.

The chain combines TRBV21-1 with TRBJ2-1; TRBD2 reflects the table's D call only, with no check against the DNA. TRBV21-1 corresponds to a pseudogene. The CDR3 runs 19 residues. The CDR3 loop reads CASSKGGTGTSGRVNEQFF. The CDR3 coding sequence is TGTGCCAGCAGCAAAGGTGGAACCGGGACTAGCGGGCGCGTGAATGAGCAGTTCTTC.

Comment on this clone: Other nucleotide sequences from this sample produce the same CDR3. CDR3 in DNA: TGTGCCAGCAGTGAAACAGGCTCCACGATCGGGGAGCTGTTTTTT. Translating gives CASSETGSTIGELFF. This chain joins TRBV2 and TRBJ2-2; D possibly corresponds to TRBD1 (5 bases). This CDR3 is 15 amino acids long. The germline V gene has CDR1 SNHLY and CDR2 FYNNEI. Deletions cut 2 bases from V and 7 bases from J, with 14 bases between. The full variable domain, completed using reference TRBV2 and TRBJ2-2, is EPEVTQTPSHQVTQMGQEVILRCVPISNHLYFYWYRQILGQKVEFLVSFYNNEISEKSEIFDDQFSVERPDGSNFTLKIRSTKLEDSAMYFCASSETGSTIGELFFGEGSRLTVL.

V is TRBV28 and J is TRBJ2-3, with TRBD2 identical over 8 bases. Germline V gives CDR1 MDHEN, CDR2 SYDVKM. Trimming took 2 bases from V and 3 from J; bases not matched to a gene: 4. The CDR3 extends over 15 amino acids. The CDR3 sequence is CASSLGSGITDTQYF. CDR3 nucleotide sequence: TGTGCCAGCAGTTTAGGTAGCGGGATTACAGATACGCAGTATTTT.

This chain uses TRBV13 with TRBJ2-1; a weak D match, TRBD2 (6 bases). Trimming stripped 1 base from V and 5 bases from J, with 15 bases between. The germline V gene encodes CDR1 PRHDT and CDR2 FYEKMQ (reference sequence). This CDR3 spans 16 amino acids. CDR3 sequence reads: CASSLVSRTTHNEQFF. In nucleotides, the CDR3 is TGTGCCAGCAGCTTAGTTTCCAGGACTACCCACAATGAGCAGTTCTTC.

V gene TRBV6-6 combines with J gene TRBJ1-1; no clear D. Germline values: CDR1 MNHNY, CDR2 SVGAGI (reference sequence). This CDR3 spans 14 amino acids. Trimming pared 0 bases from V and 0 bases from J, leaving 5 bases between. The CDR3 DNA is TGTGCCAGCAGTTACTCGACACTGAACACTGAAGCTTTCTTT. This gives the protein CASSYSTLNTEAFF.

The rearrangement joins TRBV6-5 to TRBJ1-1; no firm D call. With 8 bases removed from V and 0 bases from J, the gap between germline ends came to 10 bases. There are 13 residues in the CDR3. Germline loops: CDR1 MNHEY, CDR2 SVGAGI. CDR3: CASGLKMNTEAFF. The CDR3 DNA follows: TGTGCCAGCGGGCTTAAGATGAACACTGAAGCTTTCTTT.

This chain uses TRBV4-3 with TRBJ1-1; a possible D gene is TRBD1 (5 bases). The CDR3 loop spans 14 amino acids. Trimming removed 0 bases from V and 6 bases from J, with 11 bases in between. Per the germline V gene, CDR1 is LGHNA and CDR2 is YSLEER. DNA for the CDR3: TGCGCCAGCAGCCAAGATCGAGGGGAGGCTGAAGCTTTCTTT. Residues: CASSQDRGEAEAFF.

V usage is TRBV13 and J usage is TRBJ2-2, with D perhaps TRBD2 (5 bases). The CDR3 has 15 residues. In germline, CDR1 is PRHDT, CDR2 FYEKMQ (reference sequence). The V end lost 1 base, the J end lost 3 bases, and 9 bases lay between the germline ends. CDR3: CASSLELEDTGELFF. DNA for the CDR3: TGTGCCAGCAGCTTAGAACTAGAGGACACCGGGGAGCTGTTTTTT.

CDR3: CASSYSGRGTDTQYF. CDR3 DNA sequence: TGTGCCAGCAGTTACAGTGGGAGGGGCACAGATACGCAGTATTTT. J is TRBJ2-3 and V is TRBV6-5; TRBD2 agrees at 7 bases. The V gene end was trimmed by 2 bases and the J gene end by 1 base; junction bases not matched to a gene: 3. The length of the CDR3 is 15 residues. CDR1 MNHEY and CDR2 SVGAGI come from the germline V gene.

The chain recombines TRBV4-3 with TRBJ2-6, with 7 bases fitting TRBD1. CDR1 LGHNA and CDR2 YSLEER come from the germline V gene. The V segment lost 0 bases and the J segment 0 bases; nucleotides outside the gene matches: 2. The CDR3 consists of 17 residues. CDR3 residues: CASSQDSGGSGANVLTF. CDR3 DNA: TGCGCCAGCAGCCAAGATTCAGGGGGCTCTGGGGCCAACGTCCTGACTTTC.

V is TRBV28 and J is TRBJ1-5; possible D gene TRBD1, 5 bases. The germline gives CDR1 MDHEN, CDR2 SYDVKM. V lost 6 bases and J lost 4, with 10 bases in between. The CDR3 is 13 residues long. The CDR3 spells CASRIGGNQPQHF. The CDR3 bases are TGTGCCAGCAGGATCGGGGGAAATCAGCCCCAGCATTTT.

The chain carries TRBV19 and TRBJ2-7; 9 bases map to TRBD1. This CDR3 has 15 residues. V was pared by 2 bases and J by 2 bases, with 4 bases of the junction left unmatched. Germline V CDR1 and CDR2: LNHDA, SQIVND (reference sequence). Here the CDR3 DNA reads TGTGCCAGTAGTATATTTACAGGGGGCACCTACGAGCAGTACTTC. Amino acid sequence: CASSIFTGGTYEQYF.

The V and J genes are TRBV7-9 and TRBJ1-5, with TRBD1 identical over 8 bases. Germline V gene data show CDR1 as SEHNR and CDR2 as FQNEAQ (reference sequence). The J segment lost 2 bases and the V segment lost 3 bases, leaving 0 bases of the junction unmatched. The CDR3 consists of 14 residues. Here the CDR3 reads CASSLTGGNQPQHF. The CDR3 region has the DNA TGTGCCAGCAGCTTGACAGGGGGCAATCAGCCCCAGCATTTT.

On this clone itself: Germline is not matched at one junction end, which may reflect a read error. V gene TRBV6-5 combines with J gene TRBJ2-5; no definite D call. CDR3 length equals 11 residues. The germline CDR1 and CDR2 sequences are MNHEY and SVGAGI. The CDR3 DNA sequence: TGTGCCAGCAGTTACCAGGAGACCCAGTACTTC. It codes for CASSYQETQYF.

Here the CDR3 reads CASSPLLGEGNYEQYF. The DNA of the CDR3 is TGTGCCAGCAGCCCCCTTTTGGGGGAGGGCAACTACGAGCAGTACTTC. This chain uses TRBV28 with TRBJ2-7, with 7 positions matching TRBD2. The CDR3 sequence is 16 residues long. Germline V gene lookup returns CDR1 MDHEN and CDR2 SYDVKM. Trimming at V came to 6 bases and at J to 3 bases, leaving 14 bases not matched to a gene.

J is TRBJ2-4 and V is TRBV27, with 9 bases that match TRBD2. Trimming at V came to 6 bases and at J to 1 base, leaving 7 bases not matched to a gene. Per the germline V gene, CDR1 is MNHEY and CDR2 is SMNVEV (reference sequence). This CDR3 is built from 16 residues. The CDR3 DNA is TGTGCCAGCAGGGGCGGGCTAGCGGGGGCCAAAAACATTCAGTACTTC. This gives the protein CASRGGLAGAKNIQYF.

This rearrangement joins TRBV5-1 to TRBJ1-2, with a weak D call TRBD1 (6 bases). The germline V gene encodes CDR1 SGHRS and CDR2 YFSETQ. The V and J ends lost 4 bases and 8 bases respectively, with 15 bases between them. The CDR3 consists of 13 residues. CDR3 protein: CASSARTVDGYTF. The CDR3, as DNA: TGCGCCAGCAGCGCCCGGACAGTAGACGGCTACACCTTC.

The CDR3 region is CASSHGTLSTDTQYF. For the CDR3, the DNA is TGTGCCAGCAGCCACGGGACACTTAGCACAGATACGCAGTATTTT. The chain couples TRBV7-3 to TRBJ2-3, with TRBD1 as a possible D gene (6 bases). The germline CDR1 and CDR2 sequences are SGHTA and FQGTGA. The CDR3 extends over 15 amino acids. With 5 bases removed from V and 0 bases from J, the gap between germline ends came to 12 bases.

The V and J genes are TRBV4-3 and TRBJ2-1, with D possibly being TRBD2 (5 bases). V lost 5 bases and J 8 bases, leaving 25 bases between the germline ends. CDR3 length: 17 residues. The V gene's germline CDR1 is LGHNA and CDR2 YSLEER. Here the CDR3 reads CASSSKMPGSTPHEQFF. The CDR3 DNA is TGCGCCAGCAGCTCTAAGATGCCGGGGTCCACACCCCATGAGCAGTTCTTC.

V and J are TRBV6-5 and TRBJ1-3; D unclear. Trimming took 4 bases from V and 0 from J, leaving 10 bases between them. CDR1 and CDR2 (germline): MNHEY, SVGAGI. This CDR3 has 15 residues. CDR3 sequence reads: CASSFRKSSGNTIYF. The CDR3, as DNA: TGTGCCAGCAGTTTCAGAAAAAGCTCTGGAAACACCATATATTTT.